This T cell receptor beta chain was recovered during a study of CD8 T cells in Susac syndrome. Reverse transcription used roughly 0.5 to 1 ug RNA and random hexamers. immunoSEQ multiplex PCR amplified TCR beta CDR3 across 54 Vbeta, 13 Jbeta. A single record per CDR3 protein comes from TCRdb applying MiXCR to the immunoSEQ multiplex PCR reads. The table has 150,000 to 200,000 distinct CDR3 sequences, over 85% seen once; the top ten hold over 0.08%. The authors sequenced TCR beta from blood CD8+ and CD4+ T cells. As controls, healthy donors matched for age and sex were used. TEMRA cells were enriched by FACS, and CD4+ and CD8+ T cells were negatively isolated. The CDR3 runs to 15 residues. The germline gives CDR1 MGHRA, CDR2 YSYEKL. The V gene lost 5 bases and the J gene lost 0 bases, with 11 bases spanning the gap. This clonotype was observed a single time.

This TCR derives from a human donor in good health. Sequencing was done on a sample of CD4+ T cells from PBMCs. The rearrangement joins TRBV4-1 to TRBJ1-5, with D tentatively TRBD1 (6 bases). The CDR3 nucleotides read TGCGCCAGCAGCAGGGGGTGGGATAGCAATCAGCCCCAGCATTTT. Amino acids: CASSRGWDSNQPQHF.